The 3 T cell receptor beta chains presented below share a single source sample, sequenced in a study of vaccination effects on CD4 cells after COVID-19. Viral peptide pools were used in the ViraFEST assay to expand antigen-specific CD4+ T cells, and sequencing came afterward. Cultured cells yielded isolated CD4+ T cells after 10 days. According to the study, vaccine recipients showed no prior SARS-CoV-2 infection and negative nucleocapsid antibodies. Antigens of these TCRs are unknown. TCRdb's copy holds only in-frame clones and misses some; the assay was immunoSEQ multiplex PCR. In the table there are some 60,000 clones, about 72% of which are singletons. The sample consisted of CD4+ T cells from PBMCs cultured with HCoV-NL63 spike peptides, taken before COVID-19 vaccination. Source of these receptors: a human donor who received a COVID-19 vaccine.

This clone showed up just a few times. The rearrangement joins TRBV7-8 to TRBJ1-2; D ambiguous. Germline-derived CDR1 and CDR2 are SGHVS and FQNEAQ. The CDR3 contains 12 residues. V was pared by 3 bases and J by 4 bases, with 6 bases between. In nucleotides, the CDR3 is TGTGCCAGCAGCTTCGACGCCTATGGCTACACCTTC. This sequence encodes CASSFDAYGYTF.

This clone was seen once. The chain couples TRBV4-3 to TRBJ2-1, with 9 bases identical to TRBD2. Germline CDR1 and CDR2: LGHNA and YSLEER. With 6 bases clipped from V and 3 bases from J, the junction kept 9 bases outside the gene matches. This CDR3 spans 16 amino acids. The CDR3 sequence is CASSLVLAGRYNEQFF. In DNA, the CDR3 is TGCGCCAGCAGTCTGGTTCTAGCGGGGCGCTACAATGAGCAGTTCTTC.

The rearrangement joins TRBV2 to TRBJ2-2, with 12 bases lining up with TRBD2. Germline CDR1 SNHLY, CDR2 FYNNEI. Losses at the gene ends were 4 bases for V and 6 bases for J; bases not matched to a gene: 9. This CDR3 spans 17 amino acids. This chain's CDR3 is CASSATSGGMDPGELFF. CDR3 nucleotides: TGTGCCAGCAGTGCAACTAGCGGGGGGATGGACCCCGGGGAGCTGTTTTTT. The variable domain in full, completed from reference TRBV2 and TRBJ2-2, reads EPEVTQTPSHQVTQMGQEVILRCVPISNHLYFYWYRQILGQKVEFLVSFYNNEISEKSEIFDDQFSVERPDGSNFTLKIRSTKLEDSAMYFCASSATSGGMDPGELFFGEGSRLTVL.